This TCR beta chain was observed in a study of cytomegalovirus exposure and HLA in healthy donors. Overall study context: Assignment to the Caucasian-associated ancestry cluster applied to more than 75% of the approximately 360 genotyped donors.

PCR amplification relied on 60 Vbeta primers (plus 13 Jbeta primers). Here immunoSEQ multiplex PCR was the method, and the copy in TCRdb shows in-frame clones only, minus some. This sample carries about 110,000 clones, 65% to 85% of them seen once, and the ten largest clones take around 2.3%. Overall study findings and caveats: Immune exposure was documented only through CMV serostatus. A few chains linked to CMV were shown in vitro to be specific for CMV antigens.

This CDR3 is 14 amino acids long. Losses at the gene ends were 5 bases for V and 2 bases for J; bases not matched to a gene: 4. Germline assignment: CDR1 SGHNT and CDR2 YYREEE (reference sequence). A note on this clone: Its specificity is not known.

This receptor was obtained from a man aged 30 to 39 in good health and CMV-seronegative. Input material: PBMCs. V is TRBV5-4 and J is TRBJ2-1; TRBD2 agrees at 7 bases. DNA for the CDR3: TGTGCCAGCAGTAGCGGGTCCACCTACAATGAGCAGTTCTTC. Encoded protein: CASSSGSTYNEQFF.